Presented here are 22 T cell receptor beta chains from one specimen sequenced in a study of blood T cell repertoires in COVID-19. Assay: immunoSEQ multiplex PCR; the TCRdb copy retains only in-frame clones and omits some. Of 200,000 to 300,000 clones listed, around 86% were seen once; the top ten hold about 9.8%. Sample: peripheral blood. The source is a man between 40 and 49 years old who had recovered from COVID-19.

The chain carries TRBV6-5 and TRBJ1-2; the D gene is possibly TRBD1 (5 bases). V lost 4 bases and J lost 4, with 10 bases in between. Germline CDR1 reads MNHEY; CDR2 reads SVGAGI. This CDR3 comprises 13 residues. This chain's CDR3 is CASSFSGGYGYTF. DNA of the CDR3: TGTGCCAGCAGTTTCTCGGGGGGCTATGGCTACACCTTC.

The chain links TRBV5-1 to TRBJ1-1, with D perhaps TRBD1 (6 bases). Germline V lookup: CDR1 SGHRS, CDR2 YFSETQ. Trimming stripped 4 bases from V and 1 base from J, with 11 bases between. There are 14 residues in the CDR3. CDR3: CASSTDSSNTEAFF. CDR3 in DNA: TGCGCCAGCAGCACGGACAGTTCGAACACTGAAGCTTTCTTT.

The chain is built from TRBV7-9 and TRBJ1-2; 7 bases fit TRBD1. Germline CDR1 and CDR2: SEHNR and FQNEAQ (reference sequence). The CDR3 totals 14 residues. V was clipped by 6 bases and J by 8 bases; unmatched bases: 12. CDR3 DNA: TGTGCCAGCAGTGCCGGTGGAGGGGGCGGGGGCTACACCTTC. This encodes CASSAGGGGGGYTF.

With respect to this clone: Other nucleotide sequences in the sample specify the same CDR3. The rearrangement uses TRBV11-3 and TRBJ2-3; D not resolved. The CDR3 length is 14 residues. V was clipped by 0 bases and J by 0 bases, with 4 bases between them. Looked up from germline, CDR1 is SGHNT and CDR2 is YENEEA. The DNA for the CDR3 is TGTGCCAGCAGCTTAGACGGTAGCACAGATACGCAGTATTTT. Encoded protein: CASSLDGSTDTQYF.

The rearrangement links TRBV12-5 to TRBJ2-1; TRBD2 might be the D (6 bases). V shed 2 bases and J shed 0 bases, with 8 bases lying between them. Looked up from germline, CDR1 is LGHNT and CDR2 is FRNRAP. The CDR3 has 15 residues. CDR3 sequence (DNA): TGTGCTAGTGGTTTGCAGCGGGCCTCCTACAATGAGCAGTTCTTC. Translated, it gives CASGLQRASYNEQFF. Based on the CDR3 plus reference TRBV12-5 and TRBJ2-1, the full variable domain is DARVTQTPRHKVTEMGQEVTMRCQPILGHNTVFWYRQTMMQGLELLAYFRNRAPLDDSGMPKDRFSAEMPDATLATLKIQPSEPRDSAVYFCASGLQRASYNEQFFGPGTRLTVL.

V and J are TRBV7-9 and TRBJ1-4; 8 nucleotides line up with TRBD1. CDR3 length equals 13 residues. J was trimmed by 11 bases and V by 4 bases; bases with no gene match: 6. CDR1 is SEHNR and CDR2 is FQNEAQ in the germline V gene (reference sequence). The DNA for the CDR3 is TGTGCCAGCAGCTCTTCAGGGGGCGGGAAACTGTTTTTT. It translates to CASSSSGGGKLFF.

The rearrangement uses TRBV19 and TRBJ2-7; 7 bases map to TRBD1. J lost 3 bases, V lost 7 bases, and 3 bases had no gene match. Germline lookup yields CDR1 LNHDA and CDR2 SQIVND (reference sequence). The CDR3 is made up of 12 amino acids. The CDR3 region has the DNA TGTGCCAGTAAGGGGGCGGACTACGAGCAGTACTTC. Translating it yields CASKGADYEQYF.

CDR3 coding DNA: TGTGCCAGCAGCTCCCGGGGACAGTCCAATCAGCCCCAGCATTTT. This encodes CASSSRGQSNQPQHF. The J gene is TRBJ1-5, the V gene TRBV7-8, with 7 bases identical to TRBD1. J lost 3 bases, V lost 4 bases, and 6 bases had no gene match. This CDR3 comprises 15 residues. Per germline, CDR1 SGHVS and CDR2 FQNEAQ.

The chain's CDR3 is CASSLAVGGAIPSYEQYF. CDR3 DNA sequence: TGTGCCAGCAGCTTAGCGGTAGGAGGGGCTATACCCTCCTACGAGCAGTACTTC. The rearrangement uses TRBV7-8 and TRBJ2-7; D may be TRBD2 (6 bases). V was cut by 0 bases and J by 0 bases, with 18 bases left in between. The CDR3 contains 18 residues. CDR1 is SGHVS, CDR2 FQNEAQ, per germline. Based on the CDR3 plus reference TRBV7-8 and TRBJ2-7, the full variable domain is GAGVSQSPRYKVAKRGQDVALRCDPISGHVSLFWYQQALGQGPEFLTYFQNEAQLDKSGLPSDRFFAERPEGSVSTLKIQRTQQEDSAVYLCASSLAVGGAIPSYEQYFGPGTRLTVT.

On this clone: Different DNA sequences within this sample yield the same CDR3. The chain is built from TRBV4-3 and TRBJ1-4, with 12 bases identical to TRBD1. With V trimmed by 3 bases and J by 5 bases, 4 bases remained unmatched. This CDR3 contains 16 residues. The V gene's germline CDR1 is LGHNA and CDR2 YSLEER. CDR3 amino acids: CASSQGGQGANEKLFF. For the CDR3, the DNA is TGCGCCAGCAGCCAGGGGGGACAGGGGGCGAATGAAAAACTGTTTTTT.

The V call is TRBV29-1, the J call TRBJ2-3; the match to TRBD2 covers 7 bases. The CDR3 sequence is 13 residues long. V lost 5 bases, J lost 5 bases, and 7 bases stayed unmatched. The germline V gene has CDR1 SQVTM and CDR2 ANQGSEA. The CDR3 loop is CSVRTRWKDTQYF. In DNA, the CDR3 is TGCAGCGTTCGGACTAGATGGAAAGATACGCAGTATTTT.

The rearrangement links TRBV11-2 to TRBJ2-3; D is possibly TRBD2 (7 bases). Trimming removed 1 base at V and 0 bases at J, with 17 bases between. This CDR3 comprises 18 residues. CDR1 is SGHAT and CDR2 is FQNNGV in the germline V gene. Here the CDR3 DNA reads TGTGCCAGCAGCTTAGTGCGGGGGCCGCCGGGCAGCACAGATACGCAGTATTTT. Translated: CASSLVRGPPGSTDTQYF. The full variable domain, with the rest looked up from reference TRBV11-2 and TRBJ2-3, is EAGVAQSPRYKIIEKRQSVAFWCNPISGHATLYWYQQILGQGPKLLIQFQNNGVVDDSQLPKDRFSAERLKGVDSTLKIQPAKLEDSAVYLCASSLVRGPPGSTDTQYFGPGTRLTVL.

This chain uses TRBV10-3 with TRBJ1-3; no definite D call. V was clipped by 3 bases and J by 4 bases, with 13 bases between them. The CDR3 loop spans 15 amino acids. Germline-derived CDR1 and CDR2 are ENHRY and SYGVKD. DNA for the CDR3: TGTGCCATCAGTGAACACTTACAAGCGGGAAACACCATATATTTT. It translates to CAISEHLQAGNTIYF.

CDR3 DNA: TGTGCCAGCAGTGATACTAGCGGGAGTGGAGAGACCCAGTACTTC. Translating it yields CASSDTSGSGETQYF. This rearrangement joins TRBV2 to TRBJ2-5, with 11 bases identical to TRBD2. V shed 3 bases, J shed 4 bases, and the junction held 4 bases outside the gene matches. CDR3 length equals 15 residues. The germline gives CDR1 SNHLY, CDR2 FYNNEI.

This CDR3 reads CASSLDGPGGTEAFF. The CDR3 DNA reads TGCGCCAGCAGCTTGGATGGGCCCGGGGGTACTGAAGCTTTCTTT. The chain uses TRBV5-1 and TRBJ1-1; weak D call: TRBD1 (5 bases). The CDR3 runs 15 residues. Germline CDR1 SGHRS, CDR2 YFSETQ. Trimming left V 0 bases short and J 5 bases short, with 14 bases between. Full variable domain (remainder filled in from reference TRBV5-1 and TRBJ1-1): KAGVTQTPRYLIKTRGQQVTLSCSPISGHRSVSWYQQTPGQGLQFLFEYFSETQRNKGNFPGRFSGRQFSNSRSEMNVSTLELGDSALYLCASSLDGPGGTEAFFGQGTRLTVV.

This chain joins TRBV19 and TRBJ1-6; D uncertain. The CDR3 has 14 residues. Germline CDR1 is LNHDA and CDR2 is SQIVND (reference sequence). Trimming shortened V by 3 bases and J by 5 bases, and 8 bases separated the two germline ends. The CDR3 protein is CASSMVRNNSPLHF. The CDR3 DNA reads as TGTGCCAGTAGTATGGTCAGGAATAATTCACCCCTCCACTTT. The full variable domain, rest sourced from reference TRBV19 and TRBJ1-6, is DGGITQSPKYLFRKEGQNVTLSCEQNLNHDAMYWYRQDPGQGLRLIYYSQIVNDFQKGDIAEGYSVSREKKESFPLTVTSAQKNPTAFYLCASSMVRNNSPLHFGNGTRLTVT.

The chain uses TRBV23-1 and TRBJ2-5; 10 positions match TRBD2. TRBV23-1 is treated as an ORF (open reading frame) with a function not yet certain. This CDR3 has 16 amino acids. Trimming removed 8 bases from V and 4 bases from J; junction bases left unmatched: 13. In DNA form, the CDR3 reads TGCGCCAGCCGGGGGGGGCCTAGCGGGAGCGGAGAGACCCAGTACTTC. This translates into CASRGGPSGSGETQYF.

This clone has just one count. The rearrangement uses TRBV12-3 or TRBV12-4 and TRBJ1-2; D is unresolved. The V gene lost 3 bases and the J gene lost 7 bases, with 12 bases spanning the gap. The length of the CDR3 is 13 residues. CDR3 in DNA: TGTGCCAGCAGTTTGACGGCCTCGGGTGGCTACACCTTC. It specifies CASSLTASGGYTF.

This clone was found a few times. V and J are TRBV5-1 and TRBJ2-1, with TRBD2 matching 9 bases. Unmatched junction bases numbered 10, after V lost 9 bases and J lost 0 bases. CDR1 is SGHRS, CDR2 YFSETQ, per germline. The CDR3 contains 16 residues. The chain's CDR3 is CATSSGIPGSYNEQFF. In DNA form, the CDR3 reads TGCGCCACGTCTAGCGGGATCCCAGGCTCCTACAATGAGCAGTTCTTC.

The chain is built from TRBV2 and TRBJ2-3, with TRBD2 matching 12 bases. The trim removed 7 bases at V and 8 bases at J, leaving 7 bases unmatched. The CDR3 length is 14 residues. CDR1 and CDR2 from the germline V gene are SNHLY and FYNNEI. Here the CDR3 DNA reads TGTGCCAGCATGACTAGCGGGAGATCTGGTACGCAGTATTTT. Translation: CASMTSGRSGTQYF.

The CDR3 protein is CASSTSTGGGSYEQYF. CDR3 nucleotides: TGTGCCAGTAGTACCTCGACAGGGGGAGGGTCCTACGAGCAGTACTTC. This chain uses TRBV19 with TRBJ2-7, with 9 bases matching TRBD1. Germline loops: CDR1 LNHDA, CDR2 SQIVND (reference sequence). The trim removed 4 bases at V and 1 base at J, leaving 8 bases unmatched. The CDR3 runs 16 residues.

This chain joins TRBV28 and TRBJ2-1; 12 positions match TRBD2. The CDR3 is made up of 21 amino acids. V lost 6 bases and J lost 6; bases outside the gene matches: 24. Germline assignment: CDR1 MDHEN and CDR2 SYDVKM. The CDR3 coding sequence is TGTGCCAGCAGCCTGGAAGCAGGGGGTACTAGCGGGAGGAGAAGAATCAATGAGCAGTTCTTC. This translates into CASSLEAGGTSGRRRINEQFF.